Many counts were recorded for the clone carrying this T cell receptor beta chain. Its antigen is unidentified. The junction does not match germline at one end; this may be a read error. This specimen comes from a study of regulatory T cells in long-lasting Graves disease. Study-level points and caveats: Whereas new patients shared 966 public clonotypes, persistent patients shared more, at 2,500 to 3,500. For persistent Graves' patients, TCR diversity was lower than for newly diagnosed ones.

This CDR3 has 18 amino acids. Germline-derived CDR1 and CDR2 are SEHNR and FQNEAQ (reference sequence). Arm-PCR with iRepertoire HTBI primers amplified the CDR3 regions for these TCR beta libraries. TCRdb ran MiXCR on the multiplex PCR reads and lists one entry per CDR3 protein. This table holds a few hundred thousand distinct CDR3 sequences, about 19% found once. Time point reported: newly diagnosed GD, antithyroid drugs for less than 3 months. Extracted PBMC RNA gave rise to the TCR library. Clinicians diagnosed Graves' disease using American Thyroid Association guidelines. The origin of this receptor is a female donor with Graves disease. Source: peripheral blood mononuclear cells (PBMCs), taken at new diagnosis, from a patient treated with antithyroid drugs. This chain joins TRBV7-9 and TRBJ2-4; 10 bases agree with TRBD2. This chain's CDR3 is CANSLRTSGVLAKNIQYF. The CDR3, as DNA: TGTGCCAACAGCTTACGGACTAGCGGAGTCCTAGCCAAAAACATTCAGTACTTC.